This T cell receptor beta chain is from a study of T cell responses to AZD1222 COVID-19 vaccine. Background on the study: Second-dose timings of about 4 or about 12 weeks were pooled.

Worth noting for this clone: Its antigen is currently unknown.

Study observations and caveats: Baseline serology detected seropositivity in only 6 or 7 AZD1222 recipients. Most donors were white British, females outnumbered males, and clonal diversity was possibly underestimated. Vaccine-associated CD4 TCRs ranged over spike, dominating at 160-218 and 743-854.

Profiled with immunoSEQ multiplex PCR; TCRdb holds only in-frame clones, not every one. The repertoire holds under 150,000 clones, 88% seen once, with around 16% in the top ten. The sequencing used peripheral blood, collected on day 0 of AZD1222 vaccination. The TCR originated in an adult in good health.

CDR3 amino acids: CASSSIRRGAQETQYF. The CDR3 region has the DNA TGTGCCAGCAGCTCAATTCGGCGGGGGGCCCAAGAGACCCAGTACTTC. The chain is built from TRBV6-2 or TRBV6-3 and TRBJ2-5; TRBD2 aligns across 8 bases. Losses at the gene ends were 6 bases for V and 1 base for J; bases not matched to a gene: 10. The CDR3 contains 16 residues. Germline V CDR1 and CDR2: MNHEY, SVGEGT.